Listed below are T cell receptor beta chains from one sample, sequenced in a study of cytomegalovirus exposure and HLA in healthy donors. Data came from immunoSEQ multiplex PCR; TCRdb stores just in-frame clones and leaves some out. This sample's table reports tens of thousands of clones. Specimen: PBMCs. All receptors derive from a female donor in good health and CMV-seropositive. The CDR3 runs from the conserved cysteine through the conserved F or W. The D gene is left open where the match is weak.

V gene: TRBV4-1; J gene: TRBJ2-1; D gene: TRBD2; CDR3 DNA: TGCGCCAGCAGCCCAACGGAGGGAGGGCCCCTCTATGAGCAGTTCTTC; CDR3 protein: CASSPTEGGPLYEQFF
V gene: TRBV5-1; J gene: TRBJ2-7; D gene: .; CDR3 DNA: TGCGCCAGCAGCCCCAGACTGCTATCGAGTTACGAGCAGTACTTC; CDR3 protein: CASSPRLLSSYEQYF
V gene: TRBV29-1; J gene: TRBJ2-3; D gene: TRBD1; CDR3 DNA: TGCAGTTATTCCGACAGGGTCATCTTGGCAGATACGCAGTATTTT; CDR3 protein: CSYSDRVILADTQYF
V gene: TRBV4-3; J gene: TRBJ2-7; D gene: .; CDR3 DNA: TGCGCCAGCAGCCAAGATACGGGGACACTCTACGAGCAGTACTTC; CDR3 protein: CASSQDTGTLYEQYF
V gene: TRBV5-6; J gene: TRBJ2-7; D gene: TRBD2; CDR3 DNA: TGTGCCAGCAGCTTGTTTGGGGGGGGCTCCTACGAGCAGTACTTC; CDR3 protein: CASSLFGGGSYEQYF
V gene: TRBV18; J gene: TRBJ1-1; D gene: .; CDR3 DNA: TGTGCCAGCTCACCAGATCCTCAGGGGAACACTGAAGCTTTCTTT; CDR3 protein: CASSPDPQGNTEAFF
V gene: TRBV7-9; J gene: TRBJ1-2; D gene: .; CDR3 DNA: TGTGCCAGCAGCATGGACAGAAGCTATGGCTACACCTTC; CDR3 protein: CASSMDRSYGYTF
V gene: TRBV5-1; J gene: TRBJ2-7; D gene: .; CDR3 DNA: TGCGCCAGCAGCTTGGTCCCGCAGGGTGACTACGAGCAGTACTTC; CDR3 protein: CASSLVPQGDYEQYF
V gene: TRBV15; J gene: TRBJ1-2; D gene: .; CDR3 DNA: TGTGCCACGGACCGGGGGACGGACAACTATGGCTACACCTTC; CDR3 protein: CATDRGTDNYGYTF
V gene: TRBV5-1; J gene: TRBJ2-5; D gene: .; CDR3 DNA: TGCGCCAGCAGCTCGGTACGAGAGACCCAGTACTTC; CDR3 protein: CASSSVRETQYF
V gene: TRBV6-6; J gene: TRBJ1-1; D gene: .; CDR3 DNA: TGTGCCAGCAATCCCCAAGGGGGGAACACTGAAGCTTTCTTT; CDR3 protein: CASNPQGGNTEAFF
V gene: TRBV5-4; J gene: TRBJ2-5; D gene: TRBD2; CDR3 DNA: TGTGCCAGCAGCTTGGGTACTAGCGTTCCTGAGACCCAGTACTTC; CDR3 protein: CASSLGTSVPETQYF
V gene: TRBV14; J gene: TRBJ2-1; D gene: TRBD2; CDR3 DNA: TGTGCCAGCAGCCAGGGAAGCGGGGCCCTCTACAATGAGCAGTTCTTC; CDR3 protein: CASSQGSGALYNEQFF
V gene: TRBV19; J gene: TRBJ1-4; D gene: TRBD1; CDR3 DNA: TGTGCCAGTACCCGGGACAGGCCTAATGAAAAACTGTTTTTT; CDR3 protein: CASTRDRPNEKLFF
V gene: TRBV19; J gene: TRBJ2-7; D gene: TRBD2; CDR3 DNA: TGTGCCAGTAGTATACAGCGGGGTATTTCCTACGAGCAGTACTTC; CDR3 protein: CASSIQRGISYEQYF
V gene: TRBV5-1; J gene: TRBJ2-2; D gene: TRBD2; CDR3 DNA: TGCGCCAGCAGCACCGATACTAGCGGGAGAGACACCGGGGAGCTGTTTTTT; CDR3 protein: CASSTDTSGRDTGELFF
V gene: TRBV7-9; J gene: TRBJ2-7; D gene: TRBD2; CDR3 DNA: TGTGCCAGCAGCAAGACTAGCGGGGGGGCGTTACCCGAGCAGTACTTC; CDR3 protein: CASSKTSGGALPEQYF
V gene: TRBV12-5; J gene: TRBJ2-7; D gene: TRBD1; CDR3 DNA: TGTGCTAGTGGTCCGGGGGGGACAGGGGGCTACGAGCAGTACTTC; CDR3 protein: CASGPGGTGGYEQYF
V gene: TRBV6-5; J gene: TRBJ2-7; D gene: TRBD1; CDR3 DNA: TGTGCCAGCAGTAGGACAGGGAAGGAGCAGTACTTC; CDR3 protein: CASSRTGKEQYF
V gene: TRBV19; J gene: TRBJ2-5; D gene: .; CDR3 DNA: TGTGCCAGTAAAATGGTTGGCACCCAAGAGACCCAGTACTTC; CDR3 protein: CASKMVGTQETQYF
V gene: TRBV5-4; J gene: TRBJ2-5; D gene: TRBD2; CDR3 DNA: TGTGCCAGCAGCCCCCAGGGAGCGGGACAAGAGACCCAGTACTTC; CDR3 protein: CASSPQGAGQETQYF
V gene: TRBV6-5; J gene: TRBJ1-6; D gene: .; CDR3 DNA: TGTGCCAGCAGTTACCAGTCACCTTCACCCCTCCACTTT; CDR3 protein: CASSYQSPSPLHF
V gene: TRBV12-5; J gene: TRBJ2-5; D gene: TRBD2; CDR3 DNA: TGTGCTAGTGGTTTCAAGGAGCGGGAGGCCGAGACCCAGTACTTC; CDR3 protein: CASGFKEREAETQYF
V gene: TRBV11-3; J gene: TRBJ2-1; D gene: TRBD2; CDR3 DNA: TGTGCCAGCAGCTTCGGGGGGGCGGTTAATGAGCAGTTCTTC; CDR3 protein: CASSFGGAVNEQFF
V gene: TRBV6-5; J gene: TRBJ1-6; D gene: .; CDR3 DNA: TGTGCCAGCACCGGATACAGGGTTTATAATTCACCCCTCCACTTT; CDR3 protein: CASTGYRVYNSPLHF
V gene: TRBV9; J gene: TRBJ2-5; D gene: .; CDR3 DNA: TGTGCCAGCAGCGAATCACAGGCCCAAGAGACCCAGTACTTC; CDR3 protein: CASSESQAQETQYF
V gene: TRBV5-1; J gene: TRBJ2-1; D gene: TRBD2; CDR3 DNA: TGCGCCAGCAGCTTGGCCCCAGCGGGAGGCCTTAATGAGCAGTTCTTC; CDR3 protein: CASSLAPAGGLNEQFF
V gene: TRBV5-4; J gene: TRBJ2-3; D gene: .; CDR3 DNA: TGTGCCAGCAGCTTGGGCGGCTCCTACACAGATACGCAGTATTTT; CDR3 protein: CASSLGGSYTDTQYF
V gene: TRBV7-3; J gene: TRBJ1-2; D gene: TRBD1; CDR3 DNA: TGTGCCAGCAGCTTGACAGGGGGGGACTATGGCTACACCTTC; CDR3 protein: CASSLTGGDYGYTF
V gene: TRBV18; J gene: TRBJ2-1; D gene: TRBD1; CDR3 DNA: TGTGCCAGCTCCCTAGGACAGGGGAGAGACAATGAGCAGTTCTTC; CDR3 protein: CASSLGQGRDNEQFF
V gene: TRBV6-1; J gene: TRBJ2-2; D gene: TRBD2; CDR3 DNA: TGTGCCAGCAGTGAACTCGCGGGGGGAATTGTGGCCGGGGAGCTGTTTTTT; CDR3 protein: CASSELAGGIVAGELFF
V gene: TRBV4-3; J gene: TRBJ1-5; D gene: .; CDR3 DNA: TGCGCCAGCAGCCAAGAGCGGGAAAGTAGTTATCAGCCCCAGCATTTT; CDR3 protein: CASSQERESSYQPQHF
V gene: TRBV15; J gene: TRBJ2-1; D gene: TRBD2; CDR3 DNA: TGTGCCACCAGCAGAGATTGGGCTAGCGGGAGGATGGGTGAGCAGTTCTTC; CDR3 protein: CATSRDWASGRMGEQFF
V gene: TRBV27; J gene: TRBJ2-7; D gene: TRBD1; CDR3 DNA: TGTGCCAGCAGTTTTGACAGGGCCTACGAGCAGTACTTC; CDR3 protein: CASSFDRAYEQYF
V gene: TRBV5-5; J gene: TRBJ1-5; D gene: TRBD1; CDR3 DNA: TGTGCCAGCAGCTTGATGGAGACAGGGAACAATCAGCCCCAGCATTTT; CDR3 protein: CASSLMETGNNQPQHF
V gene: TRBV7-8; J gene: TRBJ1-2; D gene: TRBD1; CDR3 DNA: TGTGCCAGCAGCCCCGGGACAGGGGGCGATCTGAGCTATGGCTACACCTTC; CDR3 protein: CASSPGTGGDLSYGYTF
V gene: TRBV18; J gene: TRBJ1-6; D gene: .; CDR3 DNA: TGTGCCAGCTCGCGGACAGAGAATAATTCACCCCTACACTTT; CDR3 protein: CASSRTENNSPLHF
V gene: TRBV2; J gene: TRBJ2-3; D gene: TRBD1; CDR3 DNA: TGTGCCAGCAGCACCCTACAGGGGGGAGATACGCAGTATTTT; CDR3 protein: CASSTLQGGDTQYF
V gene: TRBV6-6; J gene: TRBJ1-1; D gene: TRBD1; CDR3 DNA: TGTGCCAGCAGCCGGACAGGTGTTTTAGAAGCTTTCTTT; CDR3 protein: CASSRTGVLEAFF
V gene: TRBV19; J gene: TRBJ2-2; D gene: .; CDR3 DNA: TGTGCCAGTAGTATGCAGGGGTCGAACACCGGGGAGCTGTTTTTT; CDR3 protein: CASSMQGSNTGELFF
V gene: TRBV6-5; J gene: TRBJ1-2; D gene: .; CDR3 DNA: TGTGCCAGCAGTTACTCCCTGCAGGGTGGGGGCTACACCTTC; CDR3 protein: CASSYSLQGGGYTF
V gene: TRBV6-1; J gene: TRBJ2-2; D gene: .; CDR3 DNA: TGTGCCAGCAGTGACCCCGGGGGAGAATCGAACACCGGGGAGCTGTTTTTT; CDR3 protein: CASSDPGGESNTGELFF
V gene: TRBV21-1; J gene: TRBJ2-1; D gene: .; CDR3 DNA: TGTGCCAGCAGCAAGCGGGGGGACAGCACCGGGACTAGCGCAAATGAGCAGTTCTTC; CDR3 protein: CASSKRGDSTGTSANEQFF
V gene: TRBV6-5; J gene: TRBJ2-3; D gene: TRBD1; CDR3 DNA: TGTGCCAGCAGTCACCGGGACAGCAGCACAGATACGCAGTATTTT; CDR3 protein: CASSHRDSSTDTQYF
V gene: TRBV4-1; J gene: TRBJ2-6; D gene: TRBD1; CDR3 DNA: TGCGCCAGCAGCCAGGCGTGGGACAGTTCTGGGGCCAACGTCCTGACTTTC; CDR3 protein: CASSQAWDSSGANVLTF
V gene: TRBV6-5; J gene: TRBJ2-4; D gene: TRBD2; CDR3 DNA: TGTGCCAGCAGTTACTCAGCGGGAGGAGGCAAAAACATTCAGTACTTC; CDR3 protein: CASSYSAGGGKNIQYF
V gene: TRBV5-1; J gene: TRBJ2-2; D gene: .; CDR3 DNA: TGCGCCAGCAGCCGGGCGAACACCGGGGAGCTGTTTTTT; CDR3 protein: CASSRANTGELFF
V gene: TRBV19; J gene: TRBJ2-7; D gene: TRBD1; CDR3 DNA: TGTGCCAGTAGTATAGATACCGGGACAGGGTACGAGCAGTACTTC; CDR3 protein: CASSIDTGTGYEQYF
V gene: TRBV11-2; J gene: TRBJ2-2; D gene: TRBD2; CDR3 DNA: TGTGCCAGCAGCTTAAGAGCGGGAGGAACCGGGGAGCTGTTTTTT; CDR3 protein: CASSLRAGGTGELFF
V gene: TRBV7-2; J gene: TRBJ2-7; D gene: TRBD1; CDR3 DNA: TGTGCCAGCAGCCCTGGACAGGGCTTCTCCTACGAGCAGTACTTC; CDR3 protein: CASSPGQGFSYEQYF
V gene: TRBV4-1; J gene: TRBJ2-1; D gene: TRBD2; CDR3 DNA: TGCGCCAGCAGCCAAGACGGTCGGGGGGGCAATGAGCAGTTCTTC; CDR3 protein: CASSQDGRGGNEQFF
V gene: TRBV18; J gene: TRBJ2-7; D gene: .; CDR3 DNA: TGTGCCAGCTCAGCCGCAGGGTACTACGAGCAGTACTTC; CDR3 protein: CASSAAGYYEQYF
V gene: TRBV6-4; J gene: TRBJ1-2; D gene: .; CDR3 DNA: TGTGCCAGCAGTGAAGGAGGCCCCTATGGCTACACCTTC; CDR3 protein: CASSEGGPYGYTF